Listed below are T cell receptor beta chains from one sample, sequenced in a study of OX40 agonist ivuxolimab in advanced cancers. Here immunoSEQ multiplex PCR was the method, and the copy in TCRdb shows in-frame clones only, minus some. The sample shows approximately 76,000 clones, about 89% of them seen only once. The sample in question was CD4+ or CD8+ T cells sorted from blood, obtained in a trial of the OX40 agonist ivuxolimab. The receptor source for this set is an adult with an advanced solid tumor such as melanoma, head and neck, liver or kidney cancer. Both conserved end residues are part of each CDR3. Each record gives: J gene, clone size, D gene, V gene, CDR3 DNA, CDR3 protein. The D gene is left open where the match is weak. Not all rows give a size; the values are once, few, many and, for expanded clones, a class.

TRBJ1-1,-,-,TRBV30,TGTGCCTGGAGTGTACGGGGGGCTAATACTGAAGCTTTCTTT,CAWSVRGANTEAFF
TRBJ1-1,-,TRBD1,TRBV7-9,TGTGCCAGCAGCTTAGGGACAGGGAACACTGAAGCTTTCTTT,CASSLGTGNTEAFF
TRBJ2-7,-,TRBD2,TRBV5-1,TGCGCCAGCAGCAGAGATTCAGCGGGGGGGACCAACGAGCAGTACTTC,CASSRDSAGGTNEQYF
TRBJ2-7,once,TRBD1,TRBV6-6,TGTGCCAGCAGGGGACCGGGACAGGGGACCCACGAGCAGTACTTC,CASRGPGQGTHEQYF
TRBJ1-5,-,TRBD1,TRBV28,TGTGCCAGCAGCTACTACAGGGGGCCAGCTCCCCAGCATTTT,CASSYYRGPAPQHF
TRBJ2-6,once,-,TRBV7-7,TGTGCTAGCAGCGAGCCTGGGGCCAACGTCCTGACTTTC,CASSEPGANVLTF
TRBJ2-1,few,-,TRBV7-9,TGTGCCAGCAGCTTAGAACTAGCCTACAATGAGCAGTTCTTC,CASSLELAYNEQFF
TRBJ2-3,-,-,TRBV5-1,TGCGCCAGCAGCTTTGCTCCCACAGATACGCAGTATTTT,CASSFAPTDTQYF
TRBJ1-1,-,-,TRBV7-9,TGTGCCAGCAGCGCCGGGACCGCTGAAGCTTTCTTT,CASSAGTAEAFF
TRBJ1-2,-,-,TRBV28,TGTGCCAGCAGTTTACTCAGCGGCTACACCTTC,CASSLLSGYTF
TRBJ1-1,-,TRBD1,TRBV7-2,TGTGCCAGCAGCTTAGTCCCGGGACAGGGGGGGACTGAAGCTTTCTTT,CASSLVPGQGGTEAFF
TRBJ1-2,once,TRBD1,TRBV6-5,TGTGCCAGCAGTGTACAGGGGGCGCGTGGCTACACCTTC,CASSVQGARGYTF
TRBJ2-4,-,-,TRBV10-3,TGTGCCATCAACATCAGGGTGGGCAAAAACATTCAGTACTTC,CAINIRVGKNIQYF
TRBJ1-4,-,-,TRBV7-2,TGTGCCAGCAGCTTGGGGATGGATGAAAAACTGTTTTTT,CASSLGMDEKLFF
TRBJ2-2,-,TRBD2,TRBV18,TGTGCCAGCTCACCAGGTAGCGGGAGGGCGAACACCGGGGAGCTGTTTTTT,CASSPGSGRANTGELFF
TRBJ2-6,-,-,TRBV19,TGTGCCAGTACCCCCTACCCGTCCTCCCGGTCGACTGGGGCCAACGTCCTGACTTTC,CASTPYPSSRSTGANVLTF
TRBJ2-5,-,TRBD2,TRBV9,TGTGCCAGCAGCGTAGGGGGGACTAGCTTTGGGGAGACCCAGTACTTC,CASSVGGTSFGETQYF
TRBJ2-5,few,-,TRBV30,TGTGCCTGGAGTGGGAAAGAGACCCAGTACTTC,CAWSGKETQYF
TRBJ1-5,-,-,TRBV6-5,TGTGCCAGCAGTCAGCTGAACAATCAGCCCCAGCATTTT,CASSQLNNQPQHF
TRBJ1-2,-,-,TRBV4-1,TGCGCCAGCAGCCAAGGTCATGGCGGTAACTATGGCTACACCTTC,CASSQGHGGNYGYTF
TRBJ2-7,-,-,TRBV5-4,TGTGCCAGCAGCTTGGGGCGTGGCGAGCAGTACTTC,CASSLGRGEQYF
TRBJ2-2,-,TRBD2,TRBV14,TGTGCCAGCAGCCGGCCCGGCGGGAGGGTAACCGGGGAGCTGTTTTTT,CASSRPGGRVTGELFF
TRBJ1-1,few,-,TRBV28,TGTGCCAGCAGAGTTCTCGCCACTGAAGCTTTCTTT,CASRVLATEAFF
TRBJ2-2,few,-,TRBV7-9,TGTGCCAGCCGCCCGGGCGTGGTTGGGGTAACCGGGGAGCTGTTTTTT,CASRPGVVGVTGELFF
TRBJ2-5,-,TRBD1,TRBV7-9,TGTGCCAGCAGCTTAGAGGGGGCTAAGGGAGAGACCCAGTACTTC,CASSLEGAKGETQYF
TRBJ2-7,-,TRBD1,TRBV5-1,TGCGCCAGCAGCTTGGCCTTGACAGGGGCCAGGGACGAGCAGTACTTC,CASSLALTGARDEQYF
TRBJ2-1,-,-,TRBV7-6,TGTGCCAGCAGCTTAGCGGGAGAGCAGTTCTTC,CASSLAGEQFF
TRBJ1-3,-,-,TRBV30,TGTGCCTGGAGTGGGGGGATGGGAAACACCATATATTTT,CAWSGGMGNTIYF
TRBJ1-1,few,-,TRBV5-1,TGCGCCAGCAGACGGGGACGCCTAGATATGACTGAAGCTTTCTTT,CASRRGRLDMTEAFF
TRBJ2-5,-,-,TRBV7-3,TGTGCCAGCAGCTTGTTCCAGGGGGAGACCCAGTACTTC,CASSLFQGETQYF
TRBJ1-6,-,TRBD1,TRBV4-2,TGTGCCAGCAGCCAACGCGGACAGGGAGACGCAAGCTCCTATAATTCACCCCTCCACTTT,CASSQRGQGDASSYNSPLHF
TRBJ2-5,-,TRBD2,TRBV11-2,TGTGCCAGCAGCTCGCCGGGACTAGTGGAGACCCAGTACTTC,CASSSPGLVETQYF
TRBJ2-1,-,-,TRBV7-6,TGTGCCAGCAGCTTAGCCAGGGCTAGAGAGCAGTTCTTC,CASSLARAREQFF
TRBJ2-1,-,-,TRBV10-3,TGTGCCATCAGCACCGACAATGAGCAGTTCTTC,CAISTDNEQFF
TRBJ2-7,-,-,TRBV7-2,TGTGCCAGCAGCTTAGCTACCGGGTCACTCTACGAGCAGTACTTC,CASSLATGSLYEQYF
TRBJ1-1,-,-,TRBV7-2,TGTGCCAGCAGTTCGGGGCCATCGGGCACTGAAGCTTTCTTT,CASSSGPSGTEAFF
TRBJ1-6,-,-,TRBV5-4,TGTGCCAGCAGCTTAGACCCGACCAATTCACCCCTCCACTTT,CASSLDPTNSPLHF
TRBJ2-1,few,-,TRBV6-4,TGTGCCAGCAGTGATTCGGGTGAGCAGTTCTTC,CASSDSGEQFF
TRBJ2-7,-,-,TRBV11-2,TGTGCCAGCAGCTGGACCTCCGGGACATCCCCCTACGAGCAGTACTTC,CASSWTSGTSPYEQYF
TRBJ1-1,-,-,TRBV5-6,TGTGCCAGCAGCTTGGCCTTGGCAGGCACTGAAGCTTTCTTT,CASSLALAGTEAFF
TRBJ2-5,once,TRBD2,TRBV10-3,TGTGCCATCAGTGAGTCGGGAGGGACCCAAGAGACCCAGTACTTC,CAISESGGTQETQYF
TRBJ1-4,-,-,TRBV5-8,TGTGCCAGCAGCCTCCTGTCCGAAAAACTGTTTTTT,CASSLLSEKLFF
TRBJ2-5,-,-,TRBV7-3,TGTGCCAGCAGCTTATTGTCGACAGGACAAGAGACCCAGTACTTC,CASSLLSTGQETQYF
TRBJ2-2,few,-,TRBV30,TGTGCCTGGGGCAGGGGATTGAACACCGGGGAGCTGTTTTTT,CAWGRGLNTGELFF
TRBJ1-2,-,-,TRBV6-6,TGTGCCAGCAGTTACGACAGCGCTTATGGCTACACCTTC,CASSYDSAYGYTF
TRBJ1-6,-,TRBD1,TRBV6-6,TGTGCCAGCAGATCGACAGGGTTGAGTTCACCCCTCCACTTT,CASRSTGLSSPLHF
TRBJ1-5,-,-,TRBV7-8,TGTGCCAGCAGCCGTGGGGTCAGGGGCCTCCGAGGGAAACCCCAGCATTTT,CASSRGVRGLRGKPQHF
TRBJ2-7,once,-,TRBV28,TGTGCCAGCAGTTTAGTCGGAGGGTACTCCTACGAGCAGTACTTC,CASSLVGGYSYEQYF
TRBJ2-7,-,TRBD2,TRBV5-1,TGCGCCAGCAGCTTTCGGACTAGCGGGACCCACTACGAGCAGTACTTC,CASSFRTSGTHYEQYF
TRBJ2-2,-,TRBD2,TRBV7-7,TGTGCCAGCAGCTTAGCGGCGGGGGGGGACACCGGGGAGCTGTTTTTT,CASSLAAGGDTGELFF
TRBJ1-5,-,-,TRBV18,TGTGCCAGCTCACCAGGAAGCAATCAGCCCCAGCATTTT,CASSPGSNQPQHF
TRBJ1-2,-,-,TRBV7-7,TGTGCCAGCAGCACCGAGTGCCGAAAGACCTATGGCTACACCTTC,CASSTECRKTYGYTF
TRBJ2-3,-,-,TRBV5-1,TGCGCCAGCAGCTTGGGTGGGTACACAGATACGCAGTATTTT,CASSLGGYTDTQYF
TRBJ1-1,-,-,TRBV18,TGTGCCAGCTCACAGCAAGAAAGAGGGTCAAGATACCGGGGGACTGAAGCTTTCTTT,CASSQQERGSRYRGTEAFF